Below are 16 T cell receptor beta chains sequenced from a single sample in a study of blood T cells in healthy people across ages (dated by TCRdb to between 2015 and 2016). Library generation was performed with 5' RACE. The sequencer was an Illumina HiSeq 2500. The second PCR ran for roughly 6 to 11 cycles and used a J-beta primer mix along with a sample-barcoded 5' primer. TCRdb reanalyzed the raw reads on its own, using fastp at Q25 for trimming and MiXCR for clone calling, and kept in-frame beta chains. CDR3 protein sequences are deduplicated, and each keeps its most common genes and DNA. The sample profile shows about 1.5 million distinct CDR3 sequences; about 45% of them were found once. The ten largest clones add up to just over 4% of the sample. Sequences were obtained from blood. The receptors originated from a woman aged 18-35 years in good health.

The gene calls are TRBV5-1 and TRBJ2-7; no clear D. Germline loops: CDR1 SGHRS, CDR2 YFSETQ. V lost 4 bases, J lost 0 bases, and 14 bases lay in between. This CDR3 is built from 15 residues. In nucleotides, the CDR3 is TGCGCCAGCAGCGTGACAAGTGACAACTCCTACGAGCAGTACTTC. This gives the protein CASSVTSDNSYEQYF.

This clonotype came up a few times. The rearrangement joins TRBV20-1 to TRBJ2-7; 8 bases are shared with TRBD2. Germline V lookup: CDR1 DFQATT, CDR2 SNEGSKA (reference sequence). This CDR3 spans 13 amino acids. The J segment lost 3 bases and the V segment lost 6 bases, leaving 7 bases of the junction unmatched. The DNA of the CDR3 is TGCAGTGCAACAGCGGGAGTGGGCTACGAGCAGTACTTC. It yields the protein CSATAGVGYEQYF.

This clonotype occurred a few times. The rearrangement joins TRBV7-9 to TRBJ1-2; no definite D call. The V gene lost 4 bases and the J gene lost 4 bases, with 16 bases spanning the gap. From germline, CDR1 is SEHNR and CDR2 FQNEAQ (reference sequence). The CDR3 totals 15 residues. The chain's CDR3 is CASSSIDDKSYGYTF. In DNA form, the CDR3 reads TGTGCCAGCAGCTCGATCGATGATAAGAGCTATGGCTACACCTTC.

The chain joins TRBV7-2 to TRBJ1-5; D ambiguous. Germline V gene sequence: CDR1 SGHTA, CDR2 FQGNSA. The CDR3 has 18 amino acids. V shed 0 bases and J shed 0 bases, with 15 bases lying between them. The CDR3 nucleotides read TGTGCCAGCAGCTTAGCTTCCCCCCGCGGAGCTAGCAATCAGCCCCAGCATTTT. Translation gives CASSLASPRGASNQPQHF.

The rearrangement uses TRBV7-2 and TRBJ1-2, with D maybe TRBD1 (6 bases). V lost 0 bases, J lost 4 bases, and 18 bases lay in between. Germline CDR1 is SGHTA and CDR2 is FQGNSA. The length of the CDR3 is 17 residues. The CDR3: CASSLASARGGGYGYTF. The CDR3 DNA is TGTGCCAGCAGCTTAGCCTCTGCAAGGGGGGGAGGCTATGGCTACACCTTC. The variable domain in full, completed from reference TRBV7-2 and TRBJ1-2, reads GAGVSQSPSNKVTEKGKDVELRCDPISGHTALYWYRQSLGQGLEFLIYFQGNSAPDKSGLPSDRFSAERTGGSVSTLTIQRTQQEDSAVYLCASSLASARGGGYGYTFGSGTRLTVV.

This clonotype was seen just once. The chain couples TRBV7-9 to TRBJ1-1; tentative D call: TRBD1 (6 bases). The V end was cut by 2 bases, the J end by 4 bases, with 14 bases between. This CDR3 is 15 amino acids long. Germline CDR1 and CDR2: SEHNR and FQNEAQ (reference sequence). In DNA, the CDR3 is TGTGCCAGCAGCTTAATCCAGGGGCCGAGCACTGAAGCTTTCTTT. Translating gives CASSLIQGPSTEAFF.

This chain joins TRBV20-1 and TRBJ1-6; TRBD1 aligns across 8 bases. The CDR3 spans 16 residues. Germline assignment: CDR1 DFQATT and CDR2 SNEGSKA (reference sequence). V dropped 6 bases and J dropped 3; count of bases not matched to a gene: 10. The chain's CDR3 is CSAVAQGAVYNSPLHF. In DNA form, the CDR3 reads TGCAGTGCCGTCGCCCAGGGGGCGGTCTATAATTCACCCCTCCACTTT.

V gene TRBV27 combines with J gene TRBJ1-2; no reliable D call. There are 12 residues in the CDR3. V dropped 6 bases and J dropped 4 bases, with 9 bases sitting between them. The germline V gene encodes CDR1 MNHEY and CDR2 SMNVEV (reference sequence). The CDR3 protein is CASRSEGYGYTF. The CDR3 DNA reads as TGTGCCAGCAGGTCAGAGGGCTATGGCTACACCTTC.

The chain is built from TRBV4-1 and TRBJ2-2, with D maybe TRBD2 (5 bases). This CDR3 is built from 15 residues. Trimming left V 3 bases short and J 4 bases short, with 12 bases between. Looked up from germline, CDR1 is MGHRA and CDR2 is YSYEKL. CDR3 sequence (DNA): TGCGCCAGCAGCCAGGAGCGGACCCTCACCGGGGAGCTGTTTTTT. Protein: CASSQERTLTGELFF.

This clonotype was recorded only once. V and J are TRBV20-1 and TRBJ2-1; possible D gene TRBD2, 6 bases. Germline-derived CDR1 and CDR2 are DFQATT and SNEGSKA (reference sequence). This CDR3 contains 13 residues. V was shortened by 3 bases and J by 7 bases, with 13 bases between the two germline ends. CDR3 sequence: CSASGSRYNEQFF. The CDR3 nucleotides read TGCAGTGCTAGCGGGAGTCGGTATAATGAGCAGTTCTTC.

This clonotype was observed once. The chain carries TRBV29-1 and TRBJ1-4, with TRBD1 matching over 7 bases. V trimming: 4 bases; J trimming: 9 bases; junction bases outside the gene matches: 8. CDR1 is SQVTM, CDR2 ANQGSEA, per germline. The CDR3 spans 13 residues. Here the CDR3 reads CSVGSTGHQKLFF. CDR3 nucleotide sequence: TGCAGCGTTGGTTCGACAGGGCACCAAAAACTGTTTTTT.

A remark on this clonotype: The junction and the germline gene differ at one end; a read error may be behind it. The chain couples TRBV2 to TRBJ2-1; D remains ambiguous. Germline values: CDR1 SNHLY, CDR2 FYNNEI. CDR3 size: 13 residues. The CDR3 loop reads CARRTDSYNKQFF. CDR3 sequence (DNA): TGTGCCAGAAGGACGGATTCCTACAATAAGCAGTTCTTC.

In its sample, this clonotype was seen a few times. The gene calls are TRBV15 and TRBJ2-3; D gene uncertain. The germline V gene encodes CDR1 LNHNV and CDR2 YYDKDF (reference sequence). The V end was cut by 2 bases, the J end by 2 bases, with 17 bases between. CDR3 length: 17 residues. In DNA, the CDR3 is TGTGCCACCAGCAGACGGACCAGCTCGCTATCCACAGATACGCAGTATTTT. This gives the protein CATSRRTSSLSTDTQYF.

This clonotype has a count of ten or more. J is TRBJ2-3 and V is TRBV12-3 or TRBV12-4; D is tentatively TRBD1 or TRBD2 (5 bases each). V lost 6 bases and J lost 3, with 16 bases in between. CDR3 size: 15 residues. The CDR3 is CASSLAPGRTDTQYF. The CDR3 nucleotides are TGTGCCAGCAGCTTGGCTCCGGGACGGACAGATACGCAGTATTTT.

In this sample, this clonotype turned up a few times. CDR3 amino acids: CASRPRTSGVHEQYF. CDR3 in DNA: TGTGCCAGCAGACCGCGGACTAGCGGGGTCCACGAGCAGTACTTC. The chain carries TRBV6-5 and TRBJ2-7, with 12 positions matching TRBD2. V shed 6 bases and J 5 bases; nucleotides not matched to a gene: 8. The CDR3 has 15 residues. Germline lookup yields CDR1 MNHEY and CDR2 SVGAGI.

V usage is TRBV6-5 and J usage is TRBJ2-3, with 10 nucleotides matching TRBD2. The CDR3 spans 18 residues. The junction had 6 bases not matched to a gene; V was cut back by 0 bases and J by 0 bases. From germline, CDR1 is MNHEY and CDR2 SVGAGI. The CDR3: CASSYSASGGLSTDTQYF. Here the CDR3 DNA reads TGTGCCAGCAGTTACTCGGCTAGCGGGGGACTTAGCACAGATACGCAGTATTTT.